What follows is one T cell receptor (beta chain) and its context. CDR1 is SGHRS, CDR2 YFSETQ, per germline. This CDR3 is built from 14 residues. Trimming shortened V by 4 bases and J by 2 bases, and 9 bases separated the two germline ends. Authors' methods: Using reference gene primer amplification, nucleated cell counts were estimated. Sequenced by immunoSEQ multiplex PCR; TCRdb stores in-frame clones only, minus some. The D gene and trimming were derived from the DNA, and the V and J assignments and clone size from that table. This sample yields roughly 320,000 clones, of which more than 75% are seen a single time; about 1.2% belongs to the top ten. These data come from a study of blood T cell repertoires in COVID-19. The overall study: The samples span acute and convalescent COVID-19 from the United States, Italy and Spain. The analysed material was cDNA or gDNA that came from T cells, B-cell-depleted T cells, or PBMCs.

Source material: peripheral blood. The V call is TRBV5-1, the J call TRBJ2-2, with a weak D call TRBD1 (6 bases). This clonotype originated in a man in his 70s with acute or convalescent COVID-19. In nucleotides, the CDR3 is TGCGCCAGCAGCCGGGGACAAAACACCGGGGAGCTGTTTTTT. Amino acid sequence: CASSRGQNTGELFF.